This T cell receptor (beta chain) was captured in a study of blood T cell repertoires in COVID-19. Looking at the study overall: Researchers got acute and convalescent COVID-19 samples from the United States, Italy and Spain. The analysed material was cDNA or gDNA that came from T cells, B-cell-depleted T cells, or PBMCs.

The CDR3 runs to 14 residues. Germline assignment: CDR1 SGHVS and CDR2 FNYEAQ. Unmatched junction bases numbered 3, after V lost 5 bases and J lost 2 bases. In the source study's methods: Nucleated cell number was recorded as an estimate derived from reference gene primer amplification. Some clones are missing from TCRdb's copy, which holds only in-frame ones; the method was immunoSEQ multiplex PCR. That table furnishes V, J and clone size, whereas the DNA furnished D and trimming. This table has about 150,000 clones, about nine tenths appearing once. The rearrangement links TRBV7-6 to TRBJ2-5; 9 bases are shared with TRBD1. The TCR was taken from a man in his forties or fifties who had recovered from COVID-19. Material for sequencing was peripheral blood. The CDR3 protein is CASSPGTGQETQYF. In DNA, the CDR3 is TGTGCCAGCAGCCCCGGGACAGGGCAAGAGACCCAGTACTTC.